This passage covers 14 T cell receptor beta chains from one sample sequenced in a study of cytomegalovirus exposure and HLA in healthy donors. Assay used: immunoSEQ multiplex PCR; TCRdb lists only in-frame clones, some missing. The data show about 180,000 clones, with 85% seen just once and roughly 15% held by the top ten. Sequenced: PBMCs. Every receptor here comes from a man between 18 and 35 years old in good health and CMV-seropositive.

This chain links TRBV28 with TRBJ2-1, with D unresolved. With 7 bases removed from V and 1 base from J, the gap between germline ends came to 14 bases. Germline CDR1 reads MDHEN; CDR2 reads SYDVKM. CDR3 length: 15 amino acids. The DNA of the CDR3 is TGTGCCAGCACCATTGGCGGAAGGTCCTACAATGAGCAGTTCTTC. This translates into CASTIGGRSYNEQFF.

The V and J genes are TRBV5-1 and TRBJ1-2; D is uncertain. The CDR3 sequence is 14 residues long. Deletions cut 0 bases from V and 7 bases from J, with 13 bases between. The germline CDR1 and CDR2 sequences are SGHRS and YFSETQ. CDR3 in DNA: TGCGCCAGCAGCTTGGTGGCGGGTGCGTCTGGCTACACCTTC. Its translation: CASSLVAGASGYTF.

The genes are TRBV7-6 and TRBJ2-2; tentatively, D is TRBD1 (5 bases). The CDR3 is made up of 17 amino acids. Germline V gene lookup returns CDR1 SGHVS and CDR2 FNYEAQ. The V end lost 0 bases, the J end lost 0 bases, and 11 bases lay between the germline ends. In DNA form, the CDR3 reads TGTGCCAGCAGCTTAGCTCCGTACAGGACGAACACCGGGGAGCTGTTTTTT. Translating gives CASSLAPYRTNTGELFF.

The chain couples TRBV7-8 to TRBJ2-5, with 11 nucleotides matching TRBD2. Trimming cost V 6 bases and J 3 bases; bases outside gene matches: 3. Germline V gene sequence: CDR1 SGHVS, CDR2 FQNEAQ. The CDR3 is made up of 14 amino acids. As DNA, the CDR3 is TGTGCCAGCAGTAAGACTAGCGGGAAAGAGACCCAGTACTTC. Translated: CASSKTSGKETQYF.

CDR3 loop: CASSLFGMNTEAFF. In DNA, the CDR3 is TGTGCCAGCAGTTTATTCGGGATGAACACTGAAGCTTTCTTT. V is TRBV27 and J is TRBJ1-1, with D unclear. V was shortened by 1 base and J by 0 bases, with 6 bases between the two germline ends. The CDR3 extends over 14 amino acids. Germline loops: CDR1 MNHEY, CDR2 SMNVEV (reference sequence).

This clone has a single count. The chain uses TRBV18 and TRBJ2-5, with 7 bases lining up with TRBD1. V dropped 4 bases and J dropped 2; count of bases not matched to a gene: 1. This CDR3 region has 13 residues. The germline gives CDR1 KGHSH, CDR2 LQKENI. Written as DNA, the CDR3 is TGTGCCAGCTCACGGGACAGACAAGAGACCCAGTACTTC. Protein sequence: CASSRDRQETQYF. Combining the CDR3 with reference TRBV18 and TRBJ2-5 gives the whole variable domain NAGVMQNPRHLVRRRGQEARLRCSPMKGHSHVYWYRQLPEEGLKFMVYLQKENIIDESGMPKERFSAEFPKEGPSILRIQQVVRGDSAAYFCASSRDRQETQYFGPGTRLLVL.

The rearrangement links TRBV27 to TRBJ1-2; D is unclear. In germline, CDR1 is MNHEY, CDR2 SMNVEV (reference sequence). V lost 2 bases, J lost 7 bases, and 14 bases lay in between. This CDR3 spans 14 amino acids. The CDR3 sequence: CASSLNPLGGGYTF. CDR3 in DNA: TGTGCCAGCAGTTTAAACCCCCTAGGTGGTGGCTACACCTTC.

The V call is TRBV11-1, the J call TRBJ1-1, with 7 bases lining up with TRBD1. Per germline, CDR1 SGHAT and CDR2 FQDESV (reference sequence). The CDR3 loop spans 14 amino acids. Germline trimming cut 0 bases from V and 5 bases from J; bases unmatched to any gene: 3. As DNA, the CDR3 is TGTGCCAGCAGCTTAGCGGCAGGGGGGACTGAAGCTTTCTTT. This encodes CASSLAAGGTEAFF.

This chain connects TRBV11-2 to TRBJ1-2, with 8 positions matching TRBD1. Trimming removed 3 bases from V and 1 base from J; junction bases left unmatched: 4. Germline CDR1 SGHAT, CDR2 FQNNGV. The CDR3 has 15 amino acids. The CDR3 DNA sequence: TGTGCCAGCAGCTTGGGACAGGTTCATAACTATGGCTACACCTTC. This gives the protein CASSLGQVHNYGYTF.

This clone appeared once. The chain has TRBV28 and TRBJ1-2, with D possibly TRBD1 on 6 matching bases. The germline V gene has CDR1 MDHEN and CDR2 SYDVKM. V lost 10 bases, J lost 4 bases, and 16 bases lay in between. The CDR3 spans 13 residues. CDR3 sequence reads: CATQGTSSYGYTF. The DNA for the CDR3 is TGTGCCACCCAGGGGACATCGAGCTATGGCTACACCTTC.

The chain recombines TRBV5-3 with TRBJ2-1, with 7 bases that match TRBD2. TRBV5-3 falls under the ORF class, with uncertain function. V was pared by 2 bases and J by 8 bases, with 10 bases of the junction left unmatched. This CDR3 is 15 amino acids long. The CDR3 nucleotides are TGTGCCAGAAGCTTCGTTGGGGAGGGTGGGGATGAGCAGTTCTTC. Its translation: CARSFVGEGGDEQFF.

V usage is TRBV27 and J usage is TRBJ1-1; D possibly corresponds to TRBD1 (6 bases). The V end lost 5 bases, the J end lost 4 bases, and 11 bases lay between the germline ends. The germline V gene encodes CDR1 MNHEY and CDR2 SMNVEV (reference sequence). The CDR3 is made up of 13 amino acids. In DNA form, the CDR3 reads TGTGCCAGCAGTGTCGACAGGCTCACTGAAGCTTTCTTT. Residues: CASSVDRLTEAFF.

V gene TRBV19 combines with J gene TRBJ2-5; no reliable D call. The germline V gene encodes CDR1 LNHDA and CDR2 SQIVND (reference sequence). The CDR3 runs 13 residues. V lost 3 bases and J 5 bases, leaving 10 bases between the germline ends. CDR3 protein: CASSINYGETQYF. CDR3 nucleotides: TGTGCCAGTAGTATTAACTACGGGGAGACCCAGTACTTC.

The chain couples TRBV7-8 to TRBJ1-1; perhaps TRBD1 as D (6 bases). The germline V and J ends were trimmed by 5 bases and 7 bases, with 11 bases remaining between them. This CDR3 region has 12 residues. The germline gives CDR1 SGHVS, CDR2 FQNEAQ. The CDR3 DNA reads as TGTGCCAGCAGCCGGGGACAAAATGAAGCTTTCTTT. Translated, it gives CASSRGQNEAFF.